These 9 T cell receptor beta chains share one sample of origin, sequenced in a study of tumor-infiltrating lymphocytes in oesophageal squamous cell carcinoma. TCRdb reprocessed the PCR reads with MiXCR, giving one entry per CDR3 protein. The data show 10,000 to 15,000 distinct CDR3 sequences, about 60% seen once. Input material: esophageal tumor tissue. The source is a female donor with esophageal squamous cell carcinoma.

This clonotype showed up many times. V is TRBV5-1 and J is TRBJ2-5; TRBD2 is a possible D gene (5 bases). Trimming took off 2 bases at V and 3 bases at J, with 11 bases between the two ends. In germline, CDR1 is SGHRS, CDR2 YFSETQ. The CDR3 spans 14 residues. The CDR3 nucleotides are TGCGCCAGCAGCTTCGGAGGTCACGAAGAGACCCAGTACTTC. It specifies CASSFGGHEETQYF.

This chain uses TRBV7-2 with TRBJ2-5; D is undetermined. The V gene lost 6 bases and the J gene lost 2 bases, with 10 bases spanning the gap. Looked up from germline, CDR1 is SGHTA and CDR2 is FQGNSA. The CDR3 spans 13 residues. CDR3 sequence reads: CASRPPAQETQYF. CDR3 in DNA: TGTGCCAGCAGACCACCAGCACAAGAGACCCAGTACTTC.

This rearrangement joins TRBV12-3 or TRBV12-4 to TRBJ2-6, with D uncertain. The CDR3 consists of 13 residues. Trimming removed 0 bases from V and 3 bases from J, with 0 bases in between. CDR3 DNA sequence: TGTGCCAGCAGTTTAGCTGGGGCCAACGTCCTGACTTTC. Encoded protein: CASSLAGANVLTF.

This clonotype was counted at least ten times. Because it lacks the conserved phenylalanine or tryptophan at the end, this CDR3 is likely a read error. The DNA is left out, because the CDR3 cannot be placed on it with certainty; the CDR3 is given as TCRdb lists it. The chain has TRBV7-9 and TRBJ2-7; the table's D call, TRBD1, was not checked against the DNA. CDR1 is SEHNR, CDR2 FQNEAQ, per germline (reference sequence). The CDR3 has 18 residues if both end residues are counted. CDR3 protein: CASSLVRQGRLYGYTFGS.

The chain joins TRBV7-3 to TRBJ1-1; D possibly corresponds to TRBD1 (5 bases). The germline V gene has CDR1 SGHTA and CDR2 FQGTGA. The V and J ends lost 2 bases and 5 bases respectively, with 15 bases between them. This CDR3 has 15 amino acids. Here the CDR3 DNA reads TGTGCCAGCAGCTTAGGATTTTTTTCAGGGACTGAAGCTTTCTTT. Protein: CASSLGFFSGTEAFF.

This clonotype showed up just a few times. V usage is TRBV24-1 and J usage is TRBJ1-4, with D maybe TRBD1 (6 bases). This CDR3 spans 15 amino acids. Per germline, CDR1 KGHDR and CDR2 SFDVKD. Between the trimmed V and J ends, which lost 4 bases and 3 bases, there was a span of 11 bases. The CDR3 here is CATSDPGAANEKLFF. The CDR3 region has the DNA TGTGCCACCAGTGACCCAGGGGCGGCTAATGAAAAACTGTTTTTT.

V usage is TRBV6-1 and J usage is TRBJ2-1, with 7 bases aligning to TRBD2. The J call is doubtful: the DNA matches TRBJ2-7 better. In germline, CDR1 is MNHNS, CDR2 SASEGT. There are 12 residues in the CDR3. The CDR3 here is CASSKPSGEQYF. As DNA, the CDR3 is TGTGCCAGCAGTAAACCTAGCGGCGAGCAGTACTTC.

A note on this clonotype: One junction end disagrees with the germline gene, perhaps due to a read error. This chain joins TRBV6-6 and TRBJ1-6; tentatively, D is TRBD1 (6 bases). CDR1 is MNHNY and CDR2 is SVGAGI in the germline V gene (reference sequence). The CDR3 extends over 15 amino acids. CDR3 sequence (DNA): TGTGCCACCCCCGCTGGGGCAGGGGATCATGGCGAGCAGTACTTT. This sequence encodes CATPAGAGDHGEQYF.

As for this clonotype: The missing conserved phenylalanine or tryptophan at the end of this CDR3 makes a read error likely. It is unclear where the CDR3 begins or ends on the DNA, so no DNA is shown, and the CDR3 is as TCRdb lists it. V gene TRBV7-4 combines with J gene TRBJ2-3; TRBD2, the table's D call, lacks a check against the DNA. Germline CDR1 and CDR2: SGHVT and SQSDAQ. Including both end residues, the CDR3 is 16 amino acids long. The chain's CDR3 is CASSLGYGRGEQYFGP.